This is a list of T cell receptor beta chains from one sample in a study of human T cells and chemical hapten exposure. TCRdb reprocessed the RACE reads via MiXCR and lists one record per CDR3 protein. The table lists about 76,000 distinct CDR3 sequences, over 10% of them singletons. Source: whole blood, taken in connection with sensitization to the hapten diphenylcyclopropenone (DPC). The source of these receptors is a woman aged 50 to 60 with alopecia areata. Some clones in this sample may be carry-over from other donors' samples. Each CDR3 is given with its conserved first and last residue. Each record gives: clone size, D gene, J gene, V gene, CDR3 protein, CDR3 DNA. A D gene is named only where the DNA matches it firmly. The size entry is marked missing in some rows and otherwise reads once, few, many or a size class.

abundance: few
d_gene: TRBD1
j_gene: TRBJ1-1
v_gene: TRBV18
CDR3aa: CASSPWTGDTYTEAFF
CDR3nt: TGTGCCAGCTCACCATGGACAGGGGATACCTACACTGAAGCTTTCTTT

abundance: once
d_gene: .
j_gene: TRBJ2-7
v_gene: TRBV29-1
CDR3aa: CSVFWEYEQYF
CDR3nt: TGCAGCGTTTTTTGGGAATACGAGCAGTACTTC

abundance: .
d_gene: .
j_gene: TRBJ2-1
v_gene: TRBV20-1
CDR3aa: CSATDLSVPHNEQFF
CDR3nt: TGCAGTGCTACGGATCTGAGTGTCCCCCACAATGAGCAGTTCTTC

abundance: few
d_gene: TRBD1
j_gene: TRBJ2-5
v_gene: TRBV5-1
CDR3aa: CASSLTGDQETQYF
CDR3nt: TGCGCCAGCAGCTTAACAGGGGACCAAGAGACCCAGTACTTC

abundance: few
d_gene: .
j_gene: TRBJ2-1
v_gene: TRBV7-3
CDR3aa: CASSLRQASSYNEQFF
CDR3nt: TGTGCCAGCAGCTTAAGACAGGCCAGCTCCTACAATGAGCAGTTCTTC

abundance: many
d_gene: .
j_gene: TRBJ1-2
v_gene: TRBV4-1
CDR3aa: CASSQLLTATYGYTF
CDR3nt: TGCGCCAGCAGCCAACTACTGACAGCCACCTATGGCTACACCTTC

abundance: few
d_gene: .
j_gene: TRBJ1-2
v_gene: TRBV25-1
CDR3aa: CASSEGQGNYGYTF
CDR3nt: TGTGCCAGCAGTGAAGGGCAGGGGAACTATGGCTACACCTTC

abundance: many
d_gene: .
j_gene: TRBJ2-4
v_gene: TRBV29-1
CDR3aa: CSVSQGPIRYF
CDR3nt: TGCAGCGTTAGCCAGGGCCCCATACGGTACTTC

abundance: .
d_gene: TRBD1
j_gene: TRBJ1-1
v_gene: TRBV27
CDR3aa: CASSIPGQANTEAFF
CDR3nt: TGTGCCAGCAGTATTCCGGGACAGGCGAACACTGAAGCTTTCTTT

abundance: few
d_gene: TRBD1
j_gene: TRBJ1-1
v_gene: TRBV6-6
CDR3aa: CASSPPIRGRGTEAFF
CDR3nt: TGTGCCAGCAGTCCACCCATCAGGGGGCGAGGCACTGAAGCTTTCTTT

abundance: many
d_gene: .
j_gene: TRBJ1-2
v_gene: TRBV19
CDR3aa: CASTPFPGQANYGYTF
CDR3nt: TGTGCCAGTACCCCCTTCCCGGGGCAGGCTAACTATGGCTACACCTTC

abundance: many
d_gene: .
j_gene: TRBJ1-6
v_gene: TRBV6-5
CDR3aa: CASSYSSGARSYSPLHF
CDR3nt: TGTGCCAGCAGTTACAGTAGTGGGGCCAGATCCTATTCACCCCTCCACTTT

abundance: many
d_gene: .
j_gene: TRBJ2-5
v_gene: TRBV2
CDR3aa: CASSRETQYF
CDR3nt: TGTGCCAGCAGTCGAGAGACCCAGTACTTC

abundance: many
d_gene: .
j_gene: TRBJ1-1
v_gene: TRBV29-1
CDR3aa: CSEGVVTEAFF
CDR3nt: TGCAGCGAGGGGGTGGTCACTGAAGCTTTCTTT

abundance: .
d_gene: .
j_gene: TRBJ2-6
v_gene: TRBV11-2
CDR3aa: CASSLVASDLSGANVLTF
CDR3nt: TGTGCCAGCAGCTTAGTTGCTAGCGACCTATCTGGGGCCAACGTCCTGACTTTC

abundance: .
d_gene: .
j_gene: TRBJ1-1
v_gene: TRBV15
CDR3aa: CATSRGTVRAFF
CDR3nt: TGTGCCACCAGCAGAGGTACGGTTCGGGCTTTCTTT

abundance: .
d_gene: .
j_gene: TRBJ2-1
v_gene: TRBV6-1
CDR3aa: CASSSTLASEQFF
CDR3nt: TGTGCCAGCAGTTCAACTTTAGCTAGTGAGCAGTTCTTC

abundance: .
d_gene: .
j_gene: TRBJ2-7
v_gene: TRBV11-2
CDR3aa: CASTLVQGPHEQYF
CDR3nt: TGTGCCAGCACCCTAGTCCAGGGACCGCACGAGCAGTACTTC

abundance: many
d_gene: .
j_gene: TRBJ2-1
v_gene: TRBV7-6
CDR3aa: CASSPLPYEQFF
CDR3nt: TGTGCCAGCAGCCCTTTGCCGTATGAGCAGTTCTTC

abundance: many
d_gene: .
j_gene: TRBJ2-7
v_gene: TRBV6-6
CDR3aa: CASSYPSRAGSSYEQYF
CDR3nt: TGTGCCAGCAGTTACCCCTCCCGTGCCGGGAGCTCTTACGAGCAGTACTTC

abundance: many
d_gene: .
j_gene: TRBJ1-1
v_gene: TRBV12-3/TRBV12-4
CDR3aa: CASSPGDTPNTEAFF
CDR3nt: TGTGCCAGCAGTCCAGGGGACACCCCGAACACTGAAGCTTTCTTT

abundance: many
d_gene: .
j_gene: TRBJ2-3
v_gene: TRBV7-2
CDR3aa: CASSLVAPDTQYF
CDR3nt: TGTGCCAGCAGCTTAGTGGCTCCTGATACGCAGTATTTT

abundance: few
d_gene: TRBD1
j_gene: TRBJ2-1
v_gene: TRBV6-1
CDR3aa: CASGQGVYNEQFF
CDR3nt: TGTGCCAGCGGACAGGGAGTTTACAATGAGCAGTTCTTC

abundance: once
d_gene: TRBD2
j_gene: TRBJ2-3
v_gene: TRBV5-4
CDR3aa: CASSLGSSGMTDTQYF
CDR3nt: TGTGCCAGCAGCTTGGGGTCTAGCGGGATGACAGATACGCAGTATTTT

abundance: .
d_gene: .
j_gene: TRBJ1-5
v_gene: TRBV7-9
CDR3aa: CASSSGTGVSGNQPQHF
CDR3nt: TGTGCCAGCAGCTCCGGGACTGGCGTATCGGGCAATCAGCCCCAGCATTTT

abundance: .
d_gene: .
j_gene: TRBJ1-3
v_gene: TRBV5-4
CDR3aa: CASSEGHTAGNTIYF
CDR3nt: TGTGCCAGCAGCGAGGGGCATACGGCAGGAAACACCATATATTTT

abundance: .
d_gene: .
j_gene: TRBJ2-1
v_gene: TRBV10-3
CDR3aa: CAITGTGEQFF
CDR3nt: TGTGCCATCACGGGCACGGGTGAGCAGTTCTTC

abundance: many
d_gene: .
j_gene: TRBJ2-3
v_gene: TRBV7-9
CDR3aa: CASSLVVAGDTQYF
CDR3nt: TGTGCCAGCAGCTTAGTAGTAGCAGGGGATACGCAGTATTTT

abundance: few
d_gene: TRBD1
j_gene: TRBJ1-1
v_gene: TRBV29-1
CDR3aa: CSMTGDSTEAFF
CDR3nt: TGCAGCATGACAGGGGACTCCACTGAAGCTTTCTTT

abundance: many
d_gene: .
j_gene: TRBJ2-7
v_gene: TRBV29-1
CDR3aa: CSVEDEAVGEQYF
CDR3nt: TGCAGCGTTGAAGATGAGGCAGTTGGGGAGCAGTACTTC

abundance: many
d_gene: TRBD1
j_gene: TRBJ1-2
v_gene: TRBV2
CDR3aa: CASRTQGQALANYGYTF
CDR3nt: TGTGCCAGCAGGACACAAGGACAGGCCTTGGCTAACTATGGCTACACCTTC

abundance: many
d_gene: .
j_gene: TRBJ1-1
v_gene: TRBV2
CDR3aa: CASSDWGFLGSTEAFF
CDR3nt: TGTGCCAGCAGTGATTGGGGATTTTTGGGCAGCACTGAAGCTTTCTTT

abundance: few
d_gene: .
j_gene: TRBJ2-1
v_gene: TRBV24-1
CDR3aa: CATSDTREQFF
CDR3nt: TGTGCCACCAGTGATACGAGGGAGCAGTTCTTC

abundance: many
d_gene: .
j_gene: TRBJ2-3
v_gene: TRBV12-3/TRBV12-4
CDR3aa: CASSHLRSGSTDTQYF
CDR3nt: TGTGCCAGCAGTCACTTGCGGAGCGGAAGCACAGATACGCAGTATTTT

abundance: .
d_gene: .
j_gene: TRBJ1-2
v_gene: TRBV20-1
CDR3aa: CSAGAGLFGYTF
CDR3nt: TGCAGTGCAGGAGCAGGGTTGTTTGGCTACACCTTC

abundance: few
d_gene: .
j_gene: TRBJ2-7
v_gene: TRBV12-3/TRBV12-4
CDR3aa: CAIRDTNSYEQYF
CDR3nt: TGTGCCATCCGGGACACCAACTCCTACGAGCAGTACTTC

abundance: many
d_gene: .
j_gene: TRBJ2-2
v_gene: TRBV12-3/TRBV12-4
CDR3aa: CASSLSRGAGELFF
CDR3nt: TGTGCCAGCAGTTTATCACGGGGCGCCGGGGAGCTGTTTTTT